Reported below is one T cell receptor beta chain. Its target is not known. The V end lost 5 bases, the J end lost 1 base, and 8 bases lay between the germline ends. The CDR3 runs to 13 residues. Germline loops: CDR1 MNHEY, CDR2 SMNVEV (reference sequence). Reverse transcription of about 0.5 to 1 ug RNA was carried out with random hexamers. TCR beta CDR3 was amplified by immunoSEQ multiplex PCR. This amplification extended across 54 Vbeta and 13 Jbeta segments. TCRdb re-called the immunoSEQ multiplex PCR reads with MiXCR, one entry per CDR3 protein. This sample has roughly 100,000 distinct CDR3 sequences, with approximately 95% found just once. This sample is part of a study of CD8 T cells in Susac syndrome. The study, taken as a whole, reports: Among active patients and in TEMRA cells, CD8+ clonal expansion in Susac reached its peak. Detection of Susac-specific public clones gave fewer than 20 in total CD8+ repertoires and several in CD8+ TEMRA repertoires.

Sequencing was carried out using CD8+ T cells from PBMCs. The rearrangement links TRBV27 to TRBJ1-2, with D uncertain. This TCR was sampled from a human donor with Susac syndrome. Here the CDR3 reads CASSPQDNYGYTF. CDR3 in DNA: TGTGCCAGCAGTCCGCAGGATAACTATGGCTACACCTTC.